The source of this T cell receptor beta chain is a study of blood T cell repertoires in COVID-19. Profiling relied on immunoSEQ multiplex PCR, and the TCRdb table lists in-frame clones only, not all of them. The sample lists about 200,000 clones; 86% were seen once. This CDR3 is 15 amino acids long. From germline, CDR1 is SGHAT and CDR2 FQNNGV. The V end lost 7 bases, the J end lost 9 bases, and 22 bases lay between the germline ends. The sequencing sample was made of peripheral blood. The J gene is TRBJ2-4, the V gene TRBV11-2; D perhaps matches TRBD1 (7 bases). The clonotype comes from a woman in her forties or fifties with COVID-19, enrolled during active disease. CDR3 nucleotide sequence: TGTGCCAGCACCATAATGAGGGCGGGGACAGCCATTCAGTACTTC. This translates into CASTIMRAGTAIQYF.